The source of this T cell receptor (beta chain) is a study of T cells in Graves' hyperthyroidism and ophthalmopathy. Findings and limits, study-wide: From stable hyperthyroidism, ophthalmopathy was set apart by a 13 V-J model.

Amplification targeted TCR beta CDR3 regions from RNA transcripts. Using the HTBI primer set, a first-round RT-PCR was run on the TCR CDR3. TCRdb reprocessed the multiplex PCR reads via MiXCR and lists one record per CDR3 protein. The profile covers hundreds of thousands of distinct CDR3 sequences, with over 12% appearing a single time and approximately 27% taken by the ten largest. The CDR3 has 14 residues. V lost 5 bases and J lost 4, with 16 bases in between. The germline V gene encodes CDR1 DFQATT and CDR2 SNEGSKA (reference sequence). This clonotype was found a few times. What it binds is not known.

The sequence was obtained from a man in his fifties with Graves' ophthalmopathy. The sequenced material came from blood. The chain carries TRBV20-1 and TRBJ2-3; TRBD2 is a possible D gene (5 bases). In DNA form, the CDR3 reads TGCAGTGCTCCAATACGACTACTAGCAGATACGCAGTATTTT. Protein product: CSAPIRLLADTQYF.